What follows are 16 T cell receptor beta chains derived from one specimen sequenced in a study of blood T cell repertoires in COVID-19. Assay used: immunoSEQ multiplex PCR; TCRdb lists only in-frame clones, some missing. The sample shows tens of thousands of clones, about nine tenths of them seen only once. Material: peripheral blood. The source of these receptors is a man aged 45-65 years with active COVID-19.

This clone was observed once. J is TRBJ1-6 and V is TRBV2, with a weak D call TRBD1 (6 bases). The CDR3 covers 14 residues. With 6 bases removed from V and 10 bases from J, the gap between germline ends came to 16 bases. Germline assignment: CDR1 SNHLY and CDR2 FYNNEI. The CDR3: CASRVDSTGSPLHF. Here the CDR3 DNA reads TGTGCCAGCAGGGTTGATTCGACAGGATCACCCCTCCACTTT.

For this clone: One end of the junction varies from germline; a read error may be responsible. The chain combines TRBV14 with TRBJ2-2; TRBD2 agrees at 7 bases. This CDR3 contains 15 residues. CDR1 and CDR2 from the germline V gene are SGHDN and FVKESK. The CDR3 region is CASGQRAGATGELFF. In DNA, the CDR3 is TGTGCCAGCGGCCAAAGGGCGGGAGCTACCGGGGAGCTGTTTTTT.

A few counts support this clone. The rearrangement joins TRBV10-3 to TRBJ2-7; 8 bases are a match to TRBD1. The germline V gene encodes CDR1 ENHRY and CDR2 SYGVKD. J was trimmed by 2 bases and V by 2 bases; bases with no gene match: 2. This CDR3 comprises 14 residues. The CDR3 reads CAISEDRGPYEQYF. Written as DNA, the CDR3 is TGTGCCATCAGTGAGGACAGGGGTCCCTACGAGCAGTACTTC.

Worth noting for this clone: The junction departs from the called germline gene at one end, perhaps through a read error. The chain couples TRBV6-2 or TRBV6-3 to TRBJ2-3; 9 bases fit TRBD1. Germline CDR1 reads MNHEY; CDR2 reads SVGEGT. The CDR3 loop spans 14 amino acids. The CDR3 DNA follows: TGTGCCAGCAGTTCATTAACCCCCGGGACAGGGTTGCTTTTT. This encodes CASSSLTPGTGLLF.

The rearrangement links TRBV11-1 to TRBJ2-7; D unclear. CDR1 and CDR2 from the germline V gene are SGHAT and FQDESV (reference sequence). The CDR3 is 13 residues long. V lost 5 bases to trimming and J lost 4 bases, with 12 bases between them. Here the CDR3 reads CASSPRFHYEQYF. The DNA for the CDR3 is TGTGCCAGCAGCCCCCGGTTTCATTACGAGCAGTACTTC.

This chain joins TRBV25-1 and TRBJ2-6; D is unresolved. From germline, CDR1 is MGHDK and CDR2 SYGVNS. V dropped 6 bases and J dropped 4 bases, with 10 bases sitting between them. The CDR3 totals 14 residues. CDR3 protein: CASRTGAGANVLTF. The DNA for the CDR3 is TGTGCCAGCAGGACGGGTGCAGGGGCCAACGTCCTGACTTTC.

V and J are TRBV27 and TRBJ2-7; D call uncertain. There are 13 residues in the CDR3. V lost 2 bases and J 8 bases, leaving 13 bases between the germline ends. Germline CDR1 MNHEY, CDR2 SMNVEV (reference sequence). The DNA of the CDR3 is TGTGCCAGCAGTTTAACTGCCGCGGCCCAGCAGTACTTC. As protein: CASSLTAAAQQYF.

The chain combines TRBV11-2 with TRBJ2-5, with 7 bases aligning to TRBD2. Germline lookup yields CDR1 SGHAT and CDR2 FQNNGV. Trimming cost V 3 bases and J 5 bases; bases outside gene matches: 3. This CDR3 comprises 13 residues. The CDR3 region has the DNA TGTGCCAGCAGCTTGGGGGGGAGGGAGACCCAGTACTTC. Translation gives CASSLGGRETQYF. Based on the CDR3 plus reference TRBV11-2 and TRBJ2-5, the full variable domain is EAGVAQSPRYKIIEKRQSVAFWCNPISGHATLYWYQQILGQGPKLLIQFQNNGVVDDSQLPKDRFSAERLKGVDSTLKIQPAKLEDSAVYLCASSLGGRETQYFGPGTRLLVL.

The chain has TRBV30 and TRBJ2-7; 7 nucleotides agree with TRBD1. The germline V gene encodes CDR1 GTSNPN and CDR2 SVGIG (reference sequence). The CDR3 is 14 amino acids. V shed 2 bases, J shed 2 bases, and the junction held 6 bases outside the gene matches. The CDR3 nucleotides read TGTGCCTGGAGTCCAGGGACAGTCACCTACGAGCAGTACTTC. It translates to CAWSPGTVTYEQYF.

This clone was recorded once. The CDR3 DNA reads as TGTGCCAGCAGTTCCCGACTAGCGGGGGCGGCAGATACGCAGTATTTT. Protein sequence: CASSSRLAGAADTQYF. This chain connects TRBV2 to TRBJ2-3; 12 bases are a match to TRBD2. Germline V gene data show CDR1 as SNHLY and CDR2 as FYNNEI. Trimming cost V 5 bases and J 4 bases; bases outside gene matches: 7. CDR3 length equals 16 residues.

The rearrangement uses TRBV23-1 and TRBJ1-2; 12 positions match TRBD1. TRBV23-1 is an open reading frame whose function is uncertain. The CDR3 length is 13 residues. Trimming at V came to 10 bases and at J to 7 bases, leaving 7 bases not matched to a gene. CDR3 DNA sequence: TGCGCCATCCAGGGACAGGGGGCGGGTGGCTACACCTTC. Protein: CAIQGQGAGGYTF.

V gene TRBV4-3 combines with J gene TRBJ1-3; 7 positions agree with TRBD1. Germline V gene data show CDR1 as LGHNA and CDR2 as YSLEER. The CDR3 runs to 15 residues. Unmatched junction bases numbered 5, after V lost 2 bases and J lost 4 bases. CDR3 sequence: CASSQTATGGNTIYF. The CDR3 nucleotides are TGCGCCAGCAGCCAAACCGCGACAGGGGGAAACACCATATATTTT.

V gene TRBV4-2 combines with J gene TRBJ2-7; possible D gene TRBD2, 5 bases. Trimming took off 2 bases at V and 7 bases at J, with 18 bases between the two ends. CDR1 and CDR2 from the germline V gene are LGHNA and YNFKEQ. The CDR3 spans 15 residues. In DNA form, the CDR3 reads TGTGCCAGCAGCCAAAATCGGCCGGGAACGGGAGAGCAGTACTTC. Its protein product is CASSQNRPGTGEQYF.

The chain carries TRBV23-1 and TRBJ2-1; D may be TRBD2 (6 bases). TRBV23-1 is annotated as an ORF whose role is uncertain. V lost 2 bases, J lost 0 bases, and 11 bases lay in between. This CDR3 has 16 residues. In nucleotides, the CDR3 is TGCGCCAGCAGTCAAAGTGCGGGACCCTCCTACAATGAGCAGTTCTTC. Translating gives CASSQSAGPSYNEQFF.

This clone was seen just once. CDR3 in DNA: TGTGCCAGCAGGTTGAGAAATGAGCAGTTCTTC. It encodes CASRLRNEQFF. The chain links TRBV12-3 or TRBV12-4 to TRBJ2-1; D is unclear. Trimming shortened V by 6 bases and J by 7 bases, and 7 bases separated the two germline ends. This CDR3 has 11 residues.

The CDR3 loop reads CASTLRGNHNTEAFF. The CDR3 DNA reads TGTGCCAGCACCCTACGGGGAAACCACAACACTGAAGCTTTCTTT. V is TRBV2 and J is TRBJ1-1; D uncertain. The CDR3 covers 15 residues. Trimming removed 7 bases from V and 2 bases from J, with 17 bases in between. Germline loops: CDR1 SNHLY, CDR2 FYNNEI.